The rows below give T cell receptor beta chains drawn from one sample of a study of T cells in Graves' hyperthyroidism and ophthalmopathy. TCRdb reanalysed the multiplex PCR reads using MiXCR and keeps one entry per CDR3 protein. The sample shows approximately 400,000 distinct CDR3 sequences, less than 20% of them seen only once. The sequenced sample was blood. These receptors all stem from a young woman with Graves' hyperthyroidism. The CDR3 runs from the conserved cysteine through the conserved F or W. Each record gives: D gene, V gene, J gene, clone size, CDR3 length, CDR3 DNA, CDR3 protein. D genes are given only for firm matches. Part of the rows lack a size; the others show once, few, many or a class for expanded clones.

d_call: TRBD1; v_call: TRBV19; j_call: TRBJ1-5; clone_size: many; cdr3_length: 16; cdr3_nt: TGTGCCAGTAGTTCAACCTCACAGGGGTCGTGGCAGCCCCAGCATTTT; cdr3_aa: CASSSTSQGSWQPQHF
d_call: NA; v_call: TRBV7-9; j_call: TRBJ2-5; clone_size: NA; cdr3_length: 15; cdr3_nt: TGTGCCAGCAGCTTAGCGAAGGGGTCCCTTGGGACCCAGTACTTC; cdr3_aa: CASSLAKGSLGTQYF
d_call: TRBD1; v_call: TRBV6-1; j_call: TRBJ1-3; clone_size: many; cdr3_length: 15; cdr3_nt: TGTGCCAGCAGAGCACAGGGGGCGGGTGGAAACACCATATATTTT; cdr3_aa: CASRAQGAGGNTIYF
d_call: TRBD1; v_call: TRBV10-3; j_call: TRBJ1-6; clone_size: few; cdr3_length: 15; cdr3_nt: TGTGCCATCAGTGAAGCAGGGGGCAATTTTGCACCCCTCCACTTT; cdr3_aa: CAISEAGGNFAPLHF
d_call: TRBD2; v_call: TRBV4-2; j_call: TRBJ2-1; clone_size: many; cdr3_length: 16; cdr3_nt: TGTGCCAGCAGCCAAGATGGGACTAGCGGGTACAATGAGCAGTTCTTC; cdr3_aa: CASSQDGTSGYNEQFF
d_call: TRBD2; v_call: TRBV7-9; j_call: TRBJ2-7; clone_size: many; cdr3_length: 14; cdr3_nt: TGTGCCAGCAGCCCCAGCGGGGGGGCGGCCGAGCAGTACTTC; cdr3_aa: CASSPSGGAAEQYF
d_call: NA; v_call: TRBV6-1; j_call: TRBJ2-7; clone_size: many; cdr3_length: 13; cdr3_nt: TGTGCCAGCACCCAGGACGGGACCTACGAGCAGTACTTC; cdr3_aa: CASTQDGTYEQYF
d_call: NA; v_call: TRBV10-3; j_call: TRBJ2-2; clone_size: many; cdr3_length: 13; cdr3_nt: TGTGCCATCAGTGATAAGGAGTTCGGGGAGCTGTTTTTT; cdr3_aa: CAISDKEFGELFF
d_call: TRBD1; v_call: TRBV24-1; j_call: TRBJ2-2; clone_size: many; cdr3_length: 16; cdr3_nt: TGTGCCACCAGTAGCTGGACAGGGGCGGTCTCCGGGGAGCTGTTTTTT; cdr3_aa: CATSSWTGAVSGELFF
d_call: NA; v_call: TRBV19; j_call: TRBJ2-1; clone_size: few; cdr3_length: 14; cdr3_nt: TGTGCCAGTAGTATGGGTCGTTCCTACGGGGAGCAGTTCTTC; cdr3_aa: CASSMGRSYGEQFF
d_call: NA; v_call: TRBV20-1; j_call: TRBJ1-2; clone_size: many; cdr3_length: 18; cdr3_nt: TGCAGTGCTAGAGACGGGTGGGGGCAGGAAAATTCTAACTATGGCTACACCTTC; cdr3_aa: CSARDGWGQENSNYGYTF
d_call: NA; v_call: TRBV12-3/TRBV12-4; j_call: TRBJ1-5; clone_size: many; cdr3_length: 14; cdr3_nt: TGTGCCAGCAGTCCGGACCCGCGCAATCAGCCCCAGCATTTT; cdr3_aa: CASSPDPRNQPQHF
d_call: NA; v_call: TRBV18; j_call: TRBJ1-5; clone_size: NA; cdr3_length: 14; cdr3_nt: TGTGCCAGCTCACCTAATGACAGGAATCAGCCCCAGCATTTT; cdr3_aa: CASSPNDRNQPQHF
d_call: TRBD2; v_call: TRBV2; j_call: TRBJ2-5; clone_size: many; cdr3_length: 16; cdr3_nt: TGTGCCAGCAAGGCCCCTCTACTAGCGGCTCAAGAGACCCAGTACTTC; cdr3_aa: CASKAPLLAAQETQYF
d_call: TRBD1; v_call: TRBV24-1; j_call: TRBJ1-5; clone_size: few; cdr3_length: 16; cdr3_nt: TGTGCCACCAGTGATGCCCAGGGGGCTTCATCCCAGCCCCAGCATTTT; cdr3_aa: CATSDAQGASSQPQHF
d_call: NA; v_call: TRBV2; j_call: TRBJ2-5; clone_size: many; cdr3_length: 11; cdr3_nt: TGTGCCAGCAGACTCCGTGAGACCCAGTACTTC; cdr3_aa: CASRLRETQYF
d_call: NA; v_call: TRBV7-8; j_call: TRBJ1-6; clone_size: NA; cdr3_length: 14; cdr3_nt: TGTGCCAGCAGCCAGTGGAGGAAGGGTTCACCCCTCCACTTT; cdr3_aa: CASSQWRKGSPLHF
d_call: TRBD2; v_call: TRBV4-1; j_call: TRBJ2-3; clone_size: few; cdr3_length: 17; cdr3_nt: TGCGCCAGCAGCCAAGGGACTAGCGGGGGCCGCACAGATACGCAGTATTTT; cdr3_aa: CASSQGTSGGRTDTQYF
d_call: TRBD1; v_call: TRBV19; j_call: TRBJ1-5; clone_size: few; cdr3_length: 14; cdr3_nt: TGTGCCAGTAGTACCTACAGGGGGGATCAGCCCCAGCATTTT; cdr3_aa: CASSTYRGDQPQHF
d_call: TRBD2; v_call: TRBV5-4; j_call: TRBJ2-3; clone_size: many; cdr3_length: 16; cdr3_nt: TGTGCCAGCAGCTTTCCGGGGGGGGCCTTTTTAGATACGCAGTATTTT; cdr3_aa: CASSFPGGAFLDTQYF
d_call: NA; v_call: TRBV6-4; j_call: TRBJ2-3; clone_size: NA; cdr3_length: 14; cdr3_nt: TGTGCCAGCAGTGAGATCGGGGACGCAGATACGCAGTATTTT; cdr3_aa: CASSEIGDADTQYF
d_call: NA; v_call: TRBV6-1; j_call: TRBJ2-7; clone_size: many; cdr3_length: 13; cdr3_nt: TGTGCCAGCAGTGAGGATCATTCCTACGAGCAGTACTTC; cdr3_aa: CASSEDHSYEQYF
d_call: NA; v_call: TRBV2; j_call: TRBJ2-5; clone_size: many; cdr3_length: 13; cdr3_nt: TGTGCCAGCACCTCCATCTTGGGCGGGCCTCAGTACTTC; cdr3_aa: CASTSILGGPQYF
d_call: NA; v_call: TRBV5-1; j_call: TRBJ2-1; clone_size: many; cdr3_length: 16; cdr3_nt: TGCGCCAGCAGCTTGACCCTAAAAAAACACACGAATGAGCAGTTCTTC; cdr3_aa: CASSLTLKKHTNEQFF
d_call: NA; v_call: TRBV6-1; j_call: TRBJ2-7; clone_size: few; cdr3_length: 13; cdr3_nt: TGTGCCAGCACGGGGACCAGGACGGGTGAGCAGTACTTC; cdr3_aa: CASTGTRTGEQYF
d_call: NA; v_call: TRBV14; j_call: TRBJ2-1; clone_size: many; cdr3_length: 15; cdr3_nt: TGTGCCAGCAGCCAGAGGGGAACGGTATACAATGAGCAGTTCTTC; cdr3_aa: CASSQRGTVYNEQFF
d_call: NA; v_call: TRBV6-5; j_call: TRBJ2-7; clone_size: once; cdr3_length: 14; cdr3_nt: TGTGCCAGCAGTTACTCATTCCAGGGCTACGAGCAGTACTTC; cdr3_aa: CASSYSFQGYEQYF
d_call: TRBD2; v_call: TRBV18; j_call: TRBJ2-3; clone_size: many; cdr3_length: 16; cdr3_nt: TGTGCCAGCTCACCACCGACTAGCGGTAGCACAGATACGCAGTATTTT; cdr3_aa: CASSPPTSGSTDTQYF